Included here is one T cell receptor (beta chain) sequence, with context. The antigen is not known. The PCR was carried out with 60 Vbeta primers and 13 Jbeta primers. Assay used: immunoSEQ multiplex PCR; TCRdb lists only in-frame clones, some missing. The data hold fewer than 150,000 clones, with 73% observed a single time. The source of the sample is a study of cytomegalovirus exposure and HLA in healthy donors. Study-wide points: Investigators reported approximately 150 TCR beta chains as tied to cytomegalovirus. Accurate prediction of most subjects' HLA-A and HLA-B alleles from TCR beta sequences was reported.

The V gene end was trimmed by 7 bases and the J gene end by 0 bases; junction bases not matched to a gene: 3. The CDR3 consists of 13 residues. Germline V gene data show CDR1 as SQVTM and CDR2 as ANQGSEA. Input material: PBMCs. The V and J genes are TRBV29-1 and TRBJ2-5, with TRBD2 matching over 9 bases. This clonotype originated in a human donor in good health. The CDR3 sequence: CSARLADQETQYF. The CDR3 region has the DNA TGCAGCGCCAGACTAGCGGACCAAGAGACCCAGTACTTC.